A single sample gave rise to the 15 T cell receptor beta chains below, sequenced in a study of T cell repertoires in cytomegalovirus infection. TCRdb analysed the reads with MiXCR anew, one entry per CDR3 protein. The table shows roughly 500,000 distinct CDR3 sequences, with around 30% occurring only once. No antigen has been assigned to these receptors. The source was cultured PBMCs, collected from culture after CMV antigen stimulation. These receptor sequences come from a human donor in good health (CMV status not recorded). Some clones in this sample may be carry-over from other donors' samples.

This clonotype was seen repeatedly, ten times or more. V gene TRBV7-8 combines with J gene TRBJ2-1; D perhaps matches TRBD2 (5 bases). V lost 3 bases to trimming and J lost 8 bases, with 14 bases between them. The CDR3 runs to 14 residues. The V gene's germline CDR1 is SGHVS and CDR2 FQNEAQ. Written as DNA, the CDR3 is TGTGCCAGCAGCTTCCTAGCCAGGATGGATGAGCAGTTCTTC. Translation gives CASSFLARMDEQFF. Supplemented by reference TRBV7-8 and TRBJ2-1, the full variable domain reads GAGVSQSPRYKVAKRGQDVALRCDPISGHVSLFWYQQALGQGPEFLTYFQNEAQLDKSGLPSDRFFAERPEGSVSTLKIQRTQQEDSAVYLCASSFLARMDEQFFGPGTRLTVL.

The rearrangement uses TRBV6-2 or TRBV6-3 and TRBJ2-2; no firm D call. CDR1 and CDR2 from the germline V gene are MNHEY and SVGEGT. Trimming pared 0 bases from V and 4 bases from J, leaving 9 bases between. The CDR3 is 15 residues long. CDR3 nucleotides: TGTGCCAGCAGTTACTCGGATACTTCCACCGGGGAGCTGTTTTTT. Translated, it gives CASSYSDTSTGELFF.

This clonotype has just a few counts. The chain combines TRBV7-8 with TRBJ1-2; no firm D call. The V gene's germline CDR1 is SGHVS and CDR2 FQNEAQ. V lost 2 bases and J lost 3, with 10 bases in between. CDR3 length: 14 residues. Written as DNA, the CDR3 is TGTGCCAGCAGCTTAAAGGGATATTACTATGGCTACACCTTC. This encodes CASSLKGYYYGYTF.

The CDR3 DNA follows: TGTGCCAGCAGTACGACTAGACGAGTGTACAATGAGCAGTTCTTC. It is translated as CASSTTRRVYNEQFF. V and J are TRBV12-3 or TRBV12-4 and TRBJ2-1; a possible D gene is TRBD2 (6 bases). Deletions cut 5 bases from V and 4 bases from J, with 15 bases between. The CDR3 extends over 15 amino acids.

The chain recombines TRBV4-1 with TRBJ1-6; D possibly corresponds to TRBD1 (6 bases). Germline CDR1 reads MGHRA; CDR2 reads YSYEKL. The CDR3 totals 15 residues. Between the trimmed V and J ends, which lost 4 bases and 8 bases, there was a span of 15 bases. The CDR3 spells CASSPLQGTDSPLHF. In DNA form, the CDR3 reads TGCGCCAGCAGCCCCCTACAGGGCACGGATTCACCCCTCCACTTT.

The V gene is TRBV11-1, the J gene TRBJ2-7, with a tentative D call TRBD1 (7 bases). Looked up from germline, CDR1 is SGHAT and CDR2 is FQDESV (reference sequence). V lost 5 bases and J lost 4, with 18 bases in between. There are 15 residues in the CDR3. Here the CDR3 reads CASSPAMTGRYEQYF. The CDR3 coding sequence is TGTGCCAGCAGCCCCGCCATGACAGGGAGGTACGAGCAGTACTTC.

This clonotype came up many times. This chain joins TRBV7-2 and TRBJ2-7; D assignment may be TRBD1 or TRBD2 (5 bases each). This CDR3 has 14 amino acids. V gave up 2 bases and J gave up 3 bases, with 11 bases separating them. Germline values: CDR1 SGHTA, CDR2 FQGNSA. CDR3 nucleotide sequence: TGTGCCAGCAGCTTATGGGGGTTCTACTACGAGCAGTACGTC. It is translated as CASSLWGFYYEQYV.

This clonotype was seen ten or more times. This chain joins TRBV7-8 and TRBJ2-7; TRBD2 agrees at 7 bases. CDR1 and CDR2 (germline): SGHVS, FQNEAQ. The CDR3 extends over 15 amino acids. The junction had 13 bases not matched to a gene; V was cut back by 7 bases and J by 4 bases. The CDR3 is CASTIGGREAYEQYV. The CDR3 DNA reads TGTGCCAGCACCATTGGAGGGAGGGAGGCATACGAGCAGTACGTC.

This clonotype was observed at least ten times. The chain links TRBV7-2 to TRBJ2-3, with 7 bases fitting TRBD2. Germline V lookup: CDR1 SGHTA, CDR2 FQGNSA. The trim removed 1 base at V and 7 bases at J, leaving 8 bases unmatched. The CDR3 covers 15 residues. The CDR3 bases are TGTGCCAGCAGCTTAGTCGTGGGAGGGCTTAATACGCAGTATTTT. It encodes CASSLVVGGLNTQYF. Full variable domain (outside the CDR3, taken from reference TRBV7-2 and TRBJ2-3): GAGVSQSPSNKVTEKGKDVELRCDPISGHTALYWYRQSLGQGLEFLIYFQGNSAPDKSGLPSDRFSAERTGGSVSTLTIQRTQQEDSAVYLCASSLVVGGLNTQYFGPGTRLTVL.

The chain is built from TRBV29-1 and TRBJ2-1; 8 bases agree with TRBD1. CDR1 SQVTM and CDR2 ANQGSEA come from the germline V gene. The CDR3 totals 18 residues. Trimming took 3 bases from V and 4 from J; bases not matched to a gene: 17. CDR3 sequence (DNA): TGCAGCGTTGAGGGGGCGAACAGGGGGTCTCAGTATTACAATGAGCAGTTCTTC. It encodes CSVEGANRGSQYYNEQFF.

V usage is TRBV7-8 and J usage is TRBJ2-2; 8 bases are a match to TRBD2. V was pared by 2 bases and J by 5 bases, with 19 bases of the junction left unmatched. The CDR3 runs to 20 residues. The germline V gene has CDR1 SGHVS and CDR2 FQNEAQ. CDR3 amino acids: CASSLFSALGSGRATGELFF. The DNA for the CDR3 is TGTGCCAGCAGCTTATTTTCCGCGTTGGGGAGCGGGAGAGCTACCGGGGAGCTGTTTTTT.

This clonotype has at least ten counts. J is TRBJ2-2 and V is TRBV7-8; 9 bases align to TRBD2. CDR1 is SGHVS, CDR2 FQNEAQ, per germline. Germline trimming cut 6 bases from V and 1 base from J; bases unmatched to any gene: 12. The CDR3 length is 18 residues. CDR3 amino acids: CASRTSGTREGNTGELFF. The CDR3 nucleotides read TGTGCCAGCAGAACCAGTGGTACGCGGGAGGGGAACACCGGGGAGCTGTTTTTT.

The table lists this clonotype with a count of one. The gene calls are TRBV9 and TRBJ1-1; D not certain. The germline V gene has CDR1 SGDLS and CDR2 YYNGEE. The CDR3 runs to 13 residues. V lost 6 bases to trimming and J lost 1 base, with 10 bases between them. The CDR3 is CASTLGENTEAFF. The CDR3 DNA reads TGTGCCAGCACCTTGGGTGAGAACACTGAAGCTTTCTTT. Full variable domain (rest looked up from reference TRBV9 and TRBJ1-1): DSGVTQTPKHLITATGQRVTLRCSPRSGDLSVYWYQQSLDQGLQFLIQYYNGEERAKGNILERFSAQQFPDLHSELNLSSLELGDSALYFCASTLGENTEAFFGQGTRLTVV.

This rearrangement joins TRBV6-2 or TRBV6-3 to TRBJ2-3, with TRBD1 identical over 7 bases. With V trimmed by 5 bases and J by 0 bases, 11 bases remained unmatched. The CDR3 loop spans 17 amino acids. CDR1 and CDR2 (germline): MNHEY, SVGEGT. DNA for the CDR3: TGTGCCAGCAGTCGAGGGACAGAAGATCTTAGCACAGATACGCAGTATTTT. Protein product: CASSRGTEDLSTDTQYF.

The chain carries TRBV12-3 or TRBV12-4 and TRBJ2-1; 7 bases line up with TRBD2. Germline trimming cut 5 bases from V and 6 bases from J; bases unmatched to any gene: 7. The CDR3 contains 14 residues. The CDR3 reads CASSPGLSANEQFF. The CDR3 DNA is TGTGCCAGCAGTCCGGGACTATCAGCCAATGAGCAGTTCTTC.